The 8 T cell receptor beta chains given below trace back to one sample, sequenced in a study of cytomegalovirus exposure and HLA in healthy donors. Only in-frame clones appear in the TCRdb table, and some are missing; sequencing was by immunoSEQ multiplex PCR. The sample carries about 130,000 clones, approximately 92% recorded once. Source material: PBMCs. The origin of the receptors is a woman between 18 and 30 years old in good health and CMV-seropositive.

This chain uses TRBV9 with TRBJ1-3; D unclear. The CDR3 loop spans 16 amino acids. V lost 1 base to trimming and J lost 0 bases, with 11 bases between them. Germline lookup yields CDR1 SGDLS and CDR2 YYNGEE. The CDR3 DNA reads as TGTGCCAGCAGCGTATCGGGTCGGATCTCTGGAAACACCATATATTTT. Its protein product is CASSVSGRISGNTIYF. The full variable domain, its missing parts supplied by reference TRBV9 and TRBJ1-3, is DSGVTQTPKHLITATGQRVTLRCSPRSGDLSVYWYQQSLDQGLQFLIQYYNGEERAKGNILERFSAQQFPDLHSELNLSSLELGDSALYFCASSVSGRISGNTIYFGEGSWLTVV.

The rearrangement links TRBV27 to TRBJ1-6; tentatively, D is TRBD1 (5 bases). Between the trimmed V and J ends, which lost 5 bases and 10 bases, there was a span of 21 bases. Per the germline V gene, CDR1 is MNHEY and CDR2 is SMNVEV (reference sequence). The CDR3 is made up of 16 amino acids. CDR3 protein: CASSPMITGGNSPLHF. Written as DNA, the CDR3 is TGTGCCAGCAGTCCTATGATCACGGGGGGGAACTCACCCCTCCACTTT.

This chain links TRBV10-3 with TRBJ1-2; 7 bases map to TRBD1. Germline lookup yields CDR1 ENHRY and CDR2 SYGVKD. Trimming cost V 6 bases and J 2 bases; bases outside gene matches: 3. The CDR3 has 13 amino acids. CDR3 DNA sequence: TGTGCCATCAGCTTCAGGGGGAACTATGGCTACACCTTC. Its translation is CAISFRGNYGYTF.

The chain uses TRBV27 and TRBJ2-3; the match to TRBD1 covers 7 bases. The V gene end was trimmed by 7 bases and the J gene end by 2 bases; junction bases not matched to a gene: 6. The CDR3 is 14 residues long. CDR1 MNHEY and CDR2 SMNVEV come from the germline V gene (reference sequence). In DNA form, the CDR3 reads TGTGCCAGCAAATCGGACAGGAACACAGATACGCAGTATTTT. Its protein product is CASKSDRNTDTQYF.

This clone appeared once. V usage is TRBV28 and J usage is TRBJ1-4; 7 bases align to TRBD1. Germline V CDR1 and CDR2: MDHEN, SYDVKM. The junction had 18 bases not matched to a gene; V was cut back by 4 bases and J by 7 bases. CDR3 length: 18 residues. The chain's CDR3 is CASSSLGTEPPPGEKLFF. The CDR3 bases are TGTGCCAGCAGTTCCCTGGGGACAGAGCCGCCCCCGGGTGAAAAACTGTTTTTT.

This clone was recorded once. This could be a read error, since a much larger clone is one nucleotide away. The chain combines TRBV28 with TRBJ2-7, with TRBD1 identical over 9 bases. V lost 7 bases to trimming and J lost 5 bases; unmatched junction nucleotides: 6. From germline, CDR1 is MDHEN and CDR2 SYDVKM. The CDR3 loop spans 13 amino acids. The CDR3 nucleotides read TGTGCCAGCACCGGGACAGGGAGCCACGAGCAGTACTTC. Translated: CASTGTGSHEQYF.

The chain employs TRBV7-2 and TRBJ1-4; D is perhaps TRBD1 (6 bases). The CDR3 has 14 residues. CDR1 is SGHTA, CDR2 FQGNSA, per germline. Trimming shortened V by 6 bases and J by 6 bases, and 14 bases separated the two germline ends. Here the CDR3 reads CASRRQAGDEKLFF. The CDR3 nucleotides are TGTGCCAGCAGAAGACAGGCCGGAGATGAAAAACTGTTTTTT.

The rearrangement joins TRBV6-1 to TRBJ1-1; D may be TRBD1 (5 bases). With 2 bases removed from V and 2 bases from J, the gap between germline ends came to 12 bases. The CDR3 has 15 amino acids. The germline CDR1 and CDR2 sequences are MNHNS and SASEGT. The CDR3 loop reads CASSEPGQRNTEAFF. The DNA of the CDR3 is TGTGCCAGCAGTGAACCCGGACAAAGAAACACTGAAGCTTTCTTT.